The 32 T cell receptor beta chains given below trace back to one sample, sequenced in a study of T cells after yellow fever vaccination. MiXCR was run by TCRdb on the 5' RACE reads, yielding one entry per CDR3 protein. The sample holds some 150,000 distinct CDR3 sequences, 9.5% to 11% seen once. This specimen was CD8+ T cells sorted from PBMCs, taken 15 days after the yellow fever booster vaccination. Every receptor here comes from a young man who received the YFV17D yellow fever vaccine.

This clonotype has a handful of counts. This chain connects TRBV7-9 to TRBJ2-2; D unclear. The germline CDR1 and CDR2 sequences are SEHNR and FQNEAQ (reference sequence). Trimming removed 1 base from V and 0 bases from J, with 9 bases in between. The CDR3 contains 16 residues. CDR3 region: CASSLETRSNTGELFF. The CDR3 coding sequence is TGTGCCAGCAGCTTAGAGACTCGATCGAACACCGGGGAGCTGTTTTTT.

A few counts support this clonotype. The J gene is TRBJ1-1, the V gene TRBV7-2; the D is unclear. Germline V gene sequence: CDR1 SGHTA, CDR2 FQGNSA. The germline V and J ends were trimmed by 7 bases and 1 base, with 10 bases remaining between them. This CDR3 has 13 residues. The CDR3 loop is CASTRPQNTEAFF. For the CDR3, the DNA is TGTGCCAGCACCCGACCCCAGAACACTGAAGCTTTCTTT.

This clonotype was observed many times. The rearrangement uses TRBV20-1 and TRBJ1-4, with D perhaps matching TRBD1 (5 bases). This CDR3 comprises 14 residues. The V and J ends lost 1 base and 9 bases respectively, with 15 bases between them. Germline CDR1 and CDR2: DFQATT and SNEGSKA (reference sequence). This chain's CDR3 is CSARVREGAQKLFF. CDR3 coding DNA: TGCAGTGCTAGAGTCAGGGAAGGGGCACAAAAACTGTTTTTT.

The CDR3 region is CATSGGVGYEQYV. The CDR3 region has the DNA TGTGCCACCAGCGGAGGGGTGGGTTACGAGCAGTACGTC. V gene TRBV15 combines with J gene TRBJ2-7; D possibly corresponds to TRBD2 (6 bases). The CDR3 runs 13 residues. V lost 5 bases and J 4 bases, leaving 12 bases between the germline ends. The germline CDR1 and CDR2 sequences are LNHNV and YYDKDF (reference sequence).

Only a few counts were recorded for this clonotype. The rearrangement uses TRBV6-4 and TRBJ2-3, with a tentative D call TRBD1 (6 bases). The CDR3 is 15 amino acids. CDR1 is MRHNA and CDR2 is SNTAGT in the germline V gene. The ends were cut back, 3 bases at V and 3 bases at J, with 13 bases in the middle. CDR3 nucleotide sequence: TGTGCCAGCAGTGAAACCAGGGGTGGGACAGATACGCAGTATTTT. Residues: CASSETRGGTDTQYF.

The chain couples TRBV29-1 to TRBJ2-2; TRBD2 matches at 8 bases. This CDR3 contains 16 residues. With V trimmed by 1 base and J by 2 bases, 6 bases remained unmatched. CDR1 is SQVTM, CDR2 ANQGSEA, per germline. The DNA of the CDR3 is TGCAGCGTTGAAGGTGCTAGCGGGTCCAACACCGGGGAGCTGTTTTTT. Residues: CSVEGASGSNTGELFF.

V usage is TRBV5-1 and J usage is TRBJ2-2, with D unresolved. Germline CDR1 and CDR2: SGHRS and YFSETQ. The CDR3 loop spans 16 amino acids. The ends were cut back, 4 bases at V and 5 bases at J, with 18 bases in the middle. CDR3 DNA: TGCGCCAGCAGCCACTCATTCGTAGGGAATACCGGGGAGCTGTTTTTT. Translated: CASSHSFVGNTGELFF.

In its sample, this clonotype was seen a few times. The gene calls are TRBV7-3 and TRBJ2-5; D is perhaps TRBD2 (8 bases). Trimming cost V 5 bases and J 7 bases, with 17 bases left between them. Germline values: CDR1 SGHTA, CDR2 FQGTGA. The CDR3 contains 14 residues. CDR3 DNA sequence: TGTGCCAGCAGCGATAGCGGGGACAGCGCGACCCAGTACTTC. Its translation: CASSDSGDSATQYF.

The CDR3 DNA sequence: TGCAGTGCTCTCGGACAGGCAAATACCTACGAGCAGTACGTC. It specifies CSALGQANTYEQYV. The chain carries TRBV20-1 and TRBJ2-7, with 7 bases lining up with TRBD1. Germline-derived CDR1 and CDR2 are DFQATT and SNEGSKA (reference sequence). This CDR3 region has 14 residues. J lost 2 bases, V lost 5 bases, and 9 bases had no gene match.

In its sample, this clonotype was seen a few times. The V and J genes are TRBV6-2 or TRBV6-3 and TRBJ2-3; D possibly corresponds to TRBD2 (5 bases). Looked up from germline, CDR1 is MNHEY and CDR2 is SVGEGT. The CDR3 runs 18 residues. Trimming stripped 2 bases from V and 4 bases from J, with 22 bases between. CDR3 sequence (DNA): TGTGCCAGCAGTTACCGCCCAAATTGGAGGAGGACCGCAGATACGCAGTATTTT. Amino acid sequence: CASSYRPNWRRTADTQYF.

The V gene is TRBV5-1, the J gene TRBJ2-5; D perhaps matches TRBD1 (6 bases). The germline gives CDR1 SGHRS, CDR2 YFSETQ. The CDR3 sequence is 15 residues long. Trimming removed 3 bases at V and 2 bases at J, with 14 bases between. CDR3 bases: TGCGCCAGCAGCTGGTTCCGGACAGCTCAAGAGACCCAGTACTTC. Protein: CASSWFRTAQETQYF.

This clonotype was seen more than once but under ten times. The rearrangement uses TRBV7-9 and TRBJ2-1; no firm D call. Germline values: CDR1 SEHNR, CDR2 FQNEAQ (reference sequence). CDR3 length: 12 amino acids. Trimming cost V 4 bases and J 7 bases, with 8 bases left between them. The CDR3 region has the DNA TGTGCCAGCAGCTCCTCCAAAAATGAGCAGTTCTTC. It encodes CASSSSKNEQFF. The complete variable domain, with remaining parts taken from reference TRBV7-9 and TRBJ2-1, reads DTGVSQNPRHKITKRGQNVTFRCDPISEHNRLYWYRQTLGQGPEFLTYFQNEAQLEKSRLLSDRFSAERPKGSFSTLEIQRTEQGDSAMYLCASSSSKNEQFFGPGTRLTVL.

The J gene is TRBJ1-1, the V gene TRBV6-6; 7 bases fit TRBD1. This CDR3 comprises 16 residues. The junction had 11 bases not matched to a gene; V was cut back by 5 bases and J by 2 bases. Germline CDR1 reads MNHNY; CDR2 reads SVGAGI (reference sequence). The CDR3 DNA sequence: TGTGCCAGCAGTAGGGGGCCGGACAGAACCAACACTGAAGCTTTCTTT. This encodes CASSRGPDRTNTEAFF.

This clonotype was seen a few times. CDR3 coding DNA: TGTGCCAGCAGCCCGGACACAAAGAGCTCCTACAATGAGCAGTTCTTC. Translated, it gives CASSPDTKSSYNEQFF. This chain connects TRBV7-2 to TRBJ2-1, with D possibly TRBD1 on 5 matching bases. The CDR3 consists of 16 residues. V was pared by 5 bases and J by 0 bases, with 14 bases between. Germline V gene data show CDR1 as SGHTA and CDR2 as FQGNSA.

The sample holds many counts of this clonotype. The gene calls are TRBV24-1 and TRBJ2-2; D is possibly TRBD1 or TRBD2 (5 bases each). The V and J ends lost 3 bases and 8 bases respectively, with 15 bases between them. This CDR3 region has 15 residues. The germline V gene has CDR1 KGHDR and CDR2 SFDVKD. The CDR3 sequence is CATSDVRGPWGELFF. As DNA, the CDR3 is TGTGCCACCAGTGATGTGAGGGGACCTTGGGGGGAGCTGTTTTTT.

The chain recombines TRBV29-1 with TRBJ2-5; 8 positions agree with TRBD2. Germline loops: CDR1 SQVTM, CDR2 ANQGSEA. This CDR3 comprises 14 residues. The J segment lost 3 bases and the V segment lost 2 bases, leaving 5 bases of the junction unmatched. The CDR3 loop reads CSVEIAGIEETQYF. As DNA, the CDR3 is TGCAGCGTTGAAATAGCGGGGATCGAAGAGACCCAGTACTTC.

This clonotype was recorded a few times. This chain joins TRBV4-3 and TRBJ1-2; 7 positions match TRBD1. Germline-derived CDR1 and CDR2 are LGHNA and YSLEER. CDR3 length equals 15 residues. With V trimmed by 2 bases and J by 4 bases, 7 bases remained unmatched. CDR3 residues: CASSQTGERSYGYTF. CDR3 sequence (DNA): TGCGCCAGCAGCCAAACAGGGGAACGGAGCTATGGCTACACCTTC.

The chain joins TRBV4-1 to TRBJ2-5; 9 bases agree with TRBD1. Germline assignment: CDR1 MGHRA and CDR2 YSYEKL. The CDR3 has 15 residues. Trimming took 3 bases from V and 5 from J; bases not matched to a gene: 7. The CDR3 sequence is CASSHLQGAEETQYF. DNA for the CDR3: TGCGCCAGCAGCCATCTACAGGGGGCTGAGGAGACCCAGTACTTC.

This clonotype has more than one count but fewer than ten. The genes are TRBV7-8 and TRBJ2-7, with D uncertain. V was pared by 0 bases and J by 4 bases, with 10 bases between. This CDR3 region has 14 residues. CDR1 is SGHVS and CDR2 is FQNEAQ in the germline V gene. The CDR3 DNA follows: TGTGCCAGCAGCTTAGCCAATACATTATACGAGCAGTACTTC. Translation gives CASSLANTLYEQYF.

This chain connects TRBV2 to TRBJ2-3, with 7 bases lining up with TRBD1. The V and J ends lost 2 bases and 3 bases, in that order; junction bases with no gene match: 5. CDR3 size: 15 residues. The germline gives CDR1 SNHLY, CDR2 FYNNEI. CDR3 residues: CASSELGRGTDTQYF. CDR3 coding DNA: TGTGCCAGCAGTGAATTGGGCAGGGGGACAGATACGCAGTATTTT.

The chain couples TRBV20-1 to TRBJ1-1; D may be TRBD1 (5 bases). Trimming pared 0 bases from V and 1 base from J, leaving 9 bases between. CDR3 length: 14 amino acids. CDR1 is DFQATT, CDR2 SNEGSKA, per germline (reference sequence). The CDR3 region is CSARDRQGNTEAFF. The CDR3 DNA follows: TGCAGTGCTAGAGATCGGCAGGGGAACACTGAAGCTTTCTTT.

The table lists this clonotype with many counts. The gene calls are TRBV5-1 and TRBJ2-7; the D gene is possibly TRBD1 (6 bases). V was shortened by 0 bases and J by 7 bases, with 14 bases between the two germline ends. Germline V gene data show CDR1 as SGHRS and CDR2 as YFSETQ. This CDR3 is 14 amino acids long. The CDR3: CASSLGQAPEEQYF. CDR3 coding DNA: TGCGCCAGCAGCTTGGGACAGGCCCCAGAAGAGCAGTACTTC.

V gene TRBV28 combines with J gene TRBJ2-7; D is uncertain. This CDR3 contains 13 residues. V was cut by 4 bases and J by 0 bases, with 7 bases left in between. Germline CDR1 is MDHEN and CDR2 is SYDVKM. CDR3 sequence: CASSYTSSYEQYV. The CDR3 bases are TGTGCCAGCAGTTATACGAGCTCCTACGAGCAGTACGTC.

The chain uses TRBV9 and TRBJ2-5; D is uncertain. Trimming stripped 3 bases from V and 5 bases from J, with 11 bases between. CDR1 is SGDLS and CDR2 is YYNGEE in the germline V gene. This CDR3 contains 13 residues. The CDR3 DNA follows: TGTGCCAGCAGCGGGCTGACTGGGGAGACCCAGTACTTC. Residues: CASSGLTGETQYF.

This chain uses TRBV6-6 with TRBJ1-4; D call uncertain. Germline CDR1 and CDR2: MNHNY and SVGAGI (reference sequence). V was pared by 7 bases and J by 7 bases, with 7 bases between. This CDR3 is 11 amino acids long. The CDR3 loop reads CASKLVEKLFF. DNA for the CDR3: TGTGCCAGCAAACTCGTTGAAAAACTGTTTTTT.

As to this clonotype: At one boundary the junction diverges from the germline segment, which might be a read error. This chain joins TRBV3-1 and TRBJ2-3; D not certain. This CDR3 contains 13 residues. Germline V CDR1 and CDR2: LGHDT, YNNKEL (reference sequence). The CDR3 DNA reads TGTGCCAGCTGCCAAGATCTAGGGCGGACGCAGTATTTT. Translating gives CASCQDLGRTQYF.

The rearrangement links TRBV7-9 to TRBJ2-2, with 9 nucleotides matching TRBD2. J was trimmed by 1 base and V by 1 base; bases with no gene match: 4. The length of the CDR3 is 17 residues. Germline V gene data show CDR1 as SEHNR and CDR2 as FQNEAQ (reference sequence). The CDR3 nucleotides are TGTGCCAGCAGCTTAGATGGACTAGCGATGAACACCGGGGAGCTGTTTTTT. Translated: CASSLDGLAMNTGELFF.

On this clonotype itself: One base away lies a much larger clone, so this may be a sequencing read error. The rearrangement joins TRBV10-3 to TRBJ2-5; 7 bases align to TRBD2. CDR3 length equals 13 residues. CDR1 ENHRY and CDR2 SYGVKD come from the germline V gene. The CDR3 DNA follows: TGTGCCATCAGGACTAGCCCGGCGGAGAACCAGTACTTC. Protein sequence: CAIRTSPAENQYF.

This clonotype has more than one count but fewer than ten. This chain joins TRBV27 and TRBJ1-6; a possible D gene is TRBD1 (5 bases). The germline V gene has CDR1 MNHEY and CDR2 SMNVEV (reference sequence). This CDR3 has 14 amino acids. V shed 2 bases and J shed 10 bases, with 12 bases lying between them. The CDR3 region is CASSLPGTLSPLHF. The CDR3 DNA reads TGTGCCAGCAGTTTACCGGGGACCCTCTCACCCCTCCACTTT.

This clonotype was seen a handful of times. The chain is built from TRBV29-1 and TRBJ2-1, with D uncertain. V lost 3 bases, J lost 0 bases, and 6 bases lay in between. Germline V gene data show CDR1 as SQVTM and CDR2 as ANQGSEA. CDR3 length equals 13 residues. The CDR3 sequence: CSVEWGSYNEQFF. CDR3 bases: TGCAGCGTTGAGTGGGGCTCCTACAATGAGCAGTTCTTC.

This clonotype has just a few counts. The chain combines TRBV6-2 or TRBV6-3 with TRBJ1-1; perhaps TRBD1 as D (6 bases). The CDR3 is made up of 14 amino acids. Germline loops: CDR1 MNHEY, CDR2 SVGEGT. Trimming removed 4 bases at V and 0 bases at J, with 9 bases between. The CDR3 spells CASSWAGVNTEAFF. In DNA, the CDR3 is TGTGCCAGCAGTTGGGCAGGGGTGAACACTGAAGCTTTCTTT.

This clonotype has just a few counts. The J gene is TRBJ2-2, the V gene TRBV4-3, with 11 bases matching TRBD2. V was pared by 0 bases and J by 5 bases, with 8 bases of the junction left unmatched. Germline-derived CDR1 and CDR2 are LGHNA and YSLEER. This CDR3 contains 18 residues. Here the CDR3 reads CASSQDRLAGGLTGELFF. The CDR3 nucleotides are TGCGCCAGCAGCCAAGATCGTCTAGCGGGGGGTTTAACCGGGGAGCTGTTTTTT.